This T cell receptor (beta chain) was identified in a study of PD-L1 blockade in urothelial cancer. Across the study: T cells numbered a median of around 150,000 in the blood samples. Study-level findings and limits: TCR clonality was measured in pretreatment peripheral blood. Clonality below the median predicted better survival.

Sequencing used immunoSEQ multiplex PCR; TCRdb keeps in-frame clones, though not all of them. The data hold 100,000 to 150,000 clones, with about 84% observed a single time. The sample's time point: peripheral blood 6 weeks after treatment start. It was locally advanced or metastatic urothelial carcinoma that patients had. The CDR3 length is 15 residues. Trimming stripped 2 bases from V and 0 bases from J, with 14 bases between. Germline values: CDR1 GTSNPN, CDR2 SVGIG (reference sequence). This clone was observed a handful of times. Its antigen is unknown. The sample here was PBMCs, taken around atezolizumab (anti-PD-L1) treatment. This sequence joins TRBV30 and TRBJ2-7, with D perhaps matching TRBD2 (6 bases). The source of this sequence is a man aged 50 to 59 with urothelial cancer. The DNA for the CDR3 is TGTGCCTGGAGTCGAAAGCGGGCCAGCTCCTACGAGCAGTACTTC. This encodes CAWSRKRASSYEQYF.